A selection of T cell receptor beta chains follows, all from one sample in a study of shared clonotypes between healthy human individuals. The repertoire was sequenced with immunoSEQ multiplex PCR; TCRdb's copy has only in-frame clones and lacks some. The sample records some 530,000 clones, approximately 84% being singletons. Sequenced sample: PBMCs. All receptors derive from a woman in her thirties or forties in good health. Some clones in this sample may be carry-over from other donors' samples. Both conserved end residues are trimmed from each CDR3. Rows give clone size only sometimes, using once, few, many, or a class for an expanded clone.

NA,TRBJ1-3,TRBV7-9,ASTRSGNTIY
many,TRBJ1-4,TRBV7-9,ASSLALTGEKLF
once,TRBJ2-1,TRBV6-1,ASSQNTEYNEQF
NA,TRBJ1-2,TRBV5-6,ASSLAPRGGPNYGYT
NA,TRBJ1-2,TRBV9,ASSPRPGQGGGYT
NA,TRBJ2-7,TRBV27,ASSFGAGVTYEQY
NA,TRBJ2-5,TRBV19,ASSIFGVRETQY
once,TRBJ2-2,TRBV5-4,ASSAKTLIGTGELF
NA,TRBJ2-5,TRBV7-2,ASSSRLAGGETQY
NA,TRBJ2-3,TRBV7-2,ASSPLDTQY
NA,TRBJ1-1,TRBV18,ASSPWTAMNTEAS
NA,TRBJ2-7,TRBV18,ASSQGSYEQY
many,TRBJ2-3,TRBV11-3,ASSLEFTDTQY
NA,TRBJ2-5,TRBV19,ATVYRPLLSKRQETQY
NA,TRBJ1-5,TRBV19,ASSMRAGTFSNQPQH
many,TRBJ1-5,TRBV6-4,ASSREINQPQH
NA,TRBJ2-3,TRBV7-8,ASSLLRVAGADTQY
NA,TRBJ2-3,TRBV27,ASSLFSGGRGGITDTQY
NA,TRBJ2-1,TRBV9,ASSLTPGPYNEQF
NA,TRBJ2-5,TRBV7-3,ASSLGQRETQY
NA,TRBJ2-1,TRBV5-4,ASSHGGGGDNEQF
NA,TRBJ2-3,TRBV7-2,ASSTPSGGLITDTQY